A single sample gave rise to the 18 T cell receptor beta chains below, sequenced in a study of blood T cell repertoires in COVID-19. Measured with immunoSEQ multiplex PCR; TCRdb has only the in-frame clones, and not every one. The data contain 290,000 or so clones, 85% of them seen just once; the ten biggest clones take up around 5.5%. The sequenced material came from peripheral blood. These receptors originate from a man between 45 and 60 years old with active or convalescent COVID-19.

The chain uses TRBV6-5 and TRBJ2-7; D remains unclear. The germline V and J ends were trimmed by 2 bases and 2 bases, with 7 bases remaining between them. The CDR3 is made up of 13 amino acids. CDR1 MNHEY and CDR2 SVGAGI come from the germline V gene. This chain's CDR3 is CASSYALAYEQYF. CDR3 sequence (DNA): TGTGCCAGCAGTTACGCGCTAGCCTACGAGCAGTACTTC.

This chain joins TRBV6-1 and TRBJ1-2; D is undetermined. The CDR3 consists of 15 residues. Trimming left V 0 bases short and J 4 bases short, with 12 bases between. Germline loops: CDR1 MNHNS, CDR2 SASEGT. CDR3 sequence: CASSEAERPLYGYTF. As DNA, the CDR3 is TGTGCCAGCAGTGAAGCGGAGAGACCCCTCTATGGCTACACCTTC.

The chain recombines TRBV3-1 (or the pseudogene TRBV3-2) with TRBJ2-1; no clear D. The germline V and J ends were trimmed by 2 bases and 5 bases, with 10 bases remaining between them. Germline CDR1 LGHDT, CDR2 YNNKEL (reference sequence). This CDR3 is 14 amino acids long. The DNA for the CDR3 is TGTGCCAGCAGCCAATATGCTCTAGACAATGAGCAGTTCTTC. This sequence encodes CASSQYALDNEQFF.

The DNA for the CDR3 is TGTGCCAGCAGCTTAGGGCCGCCCAATGAGCAGTTCTTC. As protein: CASSLGPPNEQFF. The chain links TRBV11-3 to TRBJ2-1; D unresolved. CDR1 is SGHNT and CDR2 is YENEEA in the germline V gene. The V end lost 1 base, the J end lost 6 bases, and 7 bases lay between the germline ends. This CDR3 region has 13 residues. The variable domain in full, completed from reference TRBV11-3 and TRBJ2-1, reads EAGVVQSPRYKIIEKKQPVAFWCNPISGHNTLYWYLQNLGQGPELLIRYENEEAVDDSQLPKDRFSAERLKGVDSTLKIQPAELGDSAVYLCASSLGPPNEQFFGPGTRLTVL.

This clone was seen a few times. CDR3 coding DNA: TGTGCCAGCAGTTTGGGGGGTCCTGGAACCCAGTACTTC. Translated, it gives CASSLGGPGTQYF. The rearrangement links TRBV12-3 or TRBV12-4 to TRBJ2-5; TRBD2 might be the D (6 bases). Deletions cut 3 bases from V and 8 bases from J, with 13 bases between. CDR3 length: 13 amino acids.

This chain connects TRBV11-3 to TRBJ2-1; 16 nucleotides align to TRBD2. Per germline, CDR1 SGHNT and CDR2 YENEEA. The trim removed 5 bases at V and 0 bases at J, leaving 4 bases unmatched. The CDR3 is 18 residues long. The chain's CDR3 is CASSLGLAGGSSYNEQFF. CDR3 DNA: TGTGCCAGCAGCCTGGGACTAGCGGGGGGGAGCTCCTACAATGAGCAGTTCTTC.

The chain is built from TRBV5-1 and TRBJ2-5; TRBD1 agrees at 11 bases. Trimming took 3 bases from V and 5 from J; bases not matched to a gene: 6. Germline V gene lookup returns CDR1 SGHRS and CDR2 YFSETQ. The CDR3 is 15 residues long. CDR3 bases: TGCGCCAGCAGCTCGGGACAGGGGGATGGGGAGACCCAGTACTTC. This gives the protein CASSSGQGDGETQYF.

This clone was seen only once. V is TRBV7-8 and J is TRBJ1-2; 7 nucleotides line up with TRBD1. Germline CDR1 and CDR2: SGHVS and FQNEAQ. V lost 11 bases, J lost 3 bases, and 9 bases stayed unmatched. The CDR3 covers 13 residues. The CDR3 reads CASLGQADYGYTF. For the CDR3, the DNA is TGTGCCTCCCTTGGACAGGCGGACTATGGCTACACCTTC. The complete variable domain, with remaining parts taken from reference TRBV7-8 and TRBJ1-2, reads GAGVSQSPRYKVAKRGQDVALRCDPISGHVSLFWYQQALGQGPEFLTYFQNEAQLDKSGLPSDRFFAERPEGSVSTLKIQRTQQEDSAVYLCASLGQADYGYTFGSGTRLTVV.

Regarding this clone: An end of the junction does not agree with germline; a read error may underlie this. This rearrangement joins TRBV11-2 to TRBJ1-6; no reliable D call. This CDR3 region has 14 residues. Germline V lookup: CDR1 SGHAT, CDR2 FQNNGV. The CDR3 loop reads CASGLSGDNSPLHF. As DNA, the CDR3 is TGTGCCAGCGGCTTATCCGGGGATAATTCACCCCTCCACTTT.

The chain links TRBV5-1 to TRBJ1-6, with 8 nucleotides matching TRBD1. This CDR3 comprises 14 residues. CDR1 and CDR2 from the germline V gene are SGHRS and YFSETQ. The J segment lost 10 bases and the V segment lost 2 bases, leaving 5 bases of the junction unmatched. The CDR3 region is CASSFQGARSPLHF. The CDR3 DNA follows: TGCGCCAGCAGCTTCCAGGGGGCTAGGTCACCCCTCCACTTT.

The chain recombines TRBV6-1 with TRBJ1-4; D not certain. The V gene lost 3 bases and the J gene lost 7 bases, with 6 bases spanning the gap. The germline CDR1 and CDR2 sequences are MNHNS and SASEGT. The CDR3 contains 12 residues. The CDR3 sequence is CASSDRVEKLFF. The CDR3 DNA is TGTGCCAGCAGTGACCGGGTTGAAAAACTGTTTTTT.

This clone was observed a single time. The chain uses TRBV28 and TRBJ1-4; D might be TRBD1 (6 bases). The germline CDR1 and CDR2 sequences are MDHEN and SYDVKM. This CDR3 comprises 16 residues. Trimming left V 8 bases short and J 4 bases short, with 20 bases between. CDR3 loop: CASRTGFSASNEKLFF. CDR3 DNA sequence: TGTGCCAGCCGTACAGGGTTTTCGGCCAGTAATGAAAAACTGTTTTTT.

The chain has TRBV11-3 and TRBJ2-7, with TRBD1 matching 9 bases. Germline V lookup: CDR1 SGHNT, CDR2 YENEEA. This CDR3 region has 13 residues. Trimming removed 5 bases from V and 6 bases from J; junction bases left unmatched: 5. The CDR3 nucleotides are TGTGCCAGCAGCCAGACAGGGGGAAGCGAGCAGTACTTC. Its translation is CASSQTGGSEQYF.

The chain combines TRBV7-2 with TRBJ2-5; no clear D gene. V lost 5 bases, J lost 4 bases, and 14 bases lay in between. Germline V CDR1 and CDR2: SGHTA, FQGNSA. This CDR3 has 14 residues. CDR3 in DNA: TGTGCCAGCAGCCTGAGAAGCGTCCGAGAGACCCAGTACTTC. It codes for CASSLRSVRETQYF.

V and J are TRBV6-5 and TRBJ2-7; TRBD1 might be the D (6 bases). Germline loops: CDR1 MNHEY, CDR2 SVGAGI. Deletions cut 8 bases from V and 3 bases from J, with 14 bases between. The CDR3 has 13 residues. The DNA for the CDR3 is TGTGCCAGCCTGACAGGAAACAACTACGAGCAGTACTTC. It specifies CASLTGNNYEQYF.

V gene TRBV29-1 combines with J gene TRBJ2-1; 10 bases are shared with TRBD2. Germline trimming cut 5 bases from V and 3 bases from J; bases unmatched to any gene: 10. The V gene's germline CDR1 is SQVTM and CDR2 ANQGSEA. The CDR3 contains 16 residues. In DNA, the CDR3 is TGCAGCGTTCCCCCCAAACTAGCGGGGATCTACAATGAGCAGTTCTTC. Translation gives CSVPPKLAGIYNEQFF.

This chain joins TRBV7-9 and TRBJ1-6; D is ambiguous. Trimming cost V 5 bases and J 9 bases, with 23 bases left between them. This CDR3 contains 17 residues. The germline V gene encodes CDR1 SEHNR and CDR2 FQNEAQ (reference sequence). In DNA, the CDR3 is TGTGCCAGCAGCCCAGCCGTAGATGGGCCTAAAGGTTCACCCCTCCACTTT. Its translation: CASSPAVDGPKGSPLHF.

The chain uses TRBV11-2 and TRBJ2-3; D is possibly TRBD2 (5 bases). V was clipped by 5 bases and J by 14 bases, with 26 bases between them. The CDR3 contains 15 residues. Germline V gene data show CDR1 as SGHAT and CDR2 as FQNNGV. In DNA, the CDR3 is TGTGCCAGCAGCGTACTCCCGGGCGGCGGAACTAGAGCGTATTTT. It is translated as CASSVLPGGGTRAYF.